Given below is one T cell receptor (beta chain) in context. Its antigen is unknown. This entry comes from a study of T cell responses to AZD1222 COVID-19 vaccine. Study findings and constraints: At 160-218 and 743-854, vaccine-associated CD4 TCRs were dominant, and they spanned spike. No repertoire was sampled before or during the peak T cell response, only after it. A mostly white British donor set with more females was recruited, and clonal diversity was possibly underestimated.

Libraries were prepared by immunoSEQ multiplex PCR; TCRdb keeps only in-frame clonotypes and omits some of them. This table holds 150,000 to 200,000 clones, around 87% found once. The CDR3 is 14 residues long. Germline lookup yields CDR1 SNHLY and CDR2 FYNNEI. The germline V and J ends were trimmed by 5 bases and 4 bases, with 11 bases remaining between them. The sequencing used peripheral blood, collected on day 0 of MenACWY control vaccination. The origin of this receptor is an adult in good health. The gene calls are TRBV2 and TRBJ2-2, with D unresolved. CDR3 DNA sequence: TGTGCCAGCAGTACCCGTCCAGGCACCGGGGAGCTGTTTTTT. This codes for CASSTRPGTGELFF. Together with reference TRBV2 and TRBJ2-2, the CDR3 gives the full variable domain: EPEVTQTPSHQVTQMGQEVILRCVPISNHLYFYWYRQILGQKVEFLVSFYNNEISEKSEIFDDQFSVERPDGSNFTLKIRSTKLEDSAMYFCASSTRPGTGELFFGEGSRLTVL.